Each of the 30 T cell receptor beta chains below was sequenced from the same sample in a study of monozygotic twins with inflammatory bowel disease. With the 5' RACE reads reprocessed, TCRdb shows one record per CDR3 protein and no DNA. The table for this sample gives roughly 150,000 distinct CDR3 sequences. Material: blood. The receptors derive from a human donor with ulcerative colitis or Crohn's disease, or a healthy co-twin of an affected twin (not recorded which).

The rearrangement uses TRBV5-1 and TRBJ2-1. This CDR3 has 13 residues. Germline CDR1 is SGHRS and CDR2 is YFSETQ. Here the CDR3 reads CASSQPPNNEQFF.

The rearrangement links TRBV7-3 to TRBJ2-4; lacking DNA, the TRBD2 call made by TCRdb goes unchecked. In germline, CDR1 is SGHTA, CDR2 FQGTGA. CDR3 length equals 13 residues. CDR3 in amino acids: CASSLAGVNIQYF.

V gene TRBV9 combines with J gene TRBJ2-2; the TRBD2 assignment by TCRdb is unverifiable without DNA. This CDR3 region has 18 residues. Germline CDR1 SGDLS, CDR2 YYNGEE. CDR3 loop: CASSVVSSGSVTTGELFF.

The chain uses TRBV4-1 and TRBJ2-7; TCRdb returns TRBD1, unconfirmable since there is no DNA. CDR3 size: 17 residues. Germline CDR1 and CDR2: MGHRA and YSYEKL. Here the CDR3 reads CASSHPKDGTARDEQYF.

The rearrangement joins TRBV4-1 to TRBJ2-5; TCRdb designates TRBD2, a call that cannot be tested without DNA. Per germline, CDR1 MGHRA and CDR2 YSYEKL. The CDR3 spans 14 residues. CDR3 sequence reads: CASSQLAGPETQYF.

The chain's CDR3 is CASSQVGGQGTNEKLFF. The chain carries TRBV4-1 and TRBJ1-4; TCRdb gives TRBD1 as the D gene, but with no DNA this cannot be confirmed. The CDR3 has 17 amino acids. Germline loops: CDR1 MGHRA, CDR2 YSYEKL.

The CDR3 sequence is CASSLGSRRESRQYF. The chain employs TRBV7-2 and TRBJ2-7; TCRdb designates TRBD2, a call that cannot be tested without DNA. CDR1 is SGHTA, CDR2 FQGNSA, per germline. The length of the CDR3 is 15 residues.

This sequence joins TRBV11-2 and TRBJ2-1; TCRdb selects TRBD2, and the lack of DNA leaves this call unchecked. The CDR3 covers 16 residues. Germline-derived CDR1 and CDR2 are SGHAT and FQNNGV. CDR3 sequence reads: CASSIIVAGRYNEQFF.

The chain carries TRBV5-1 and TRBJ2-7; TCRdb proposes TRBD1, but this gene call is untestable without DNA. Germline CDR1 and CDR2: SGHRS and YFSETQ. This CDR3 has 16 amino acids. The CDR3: CASSPGTGSSSYKQYF.

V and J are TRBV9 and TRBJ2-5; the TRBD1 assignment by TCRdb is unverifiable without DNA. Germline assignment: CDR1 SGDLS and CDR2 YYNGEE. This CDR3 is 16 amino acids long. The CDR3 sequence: CASSSRQGGYQETQYF.

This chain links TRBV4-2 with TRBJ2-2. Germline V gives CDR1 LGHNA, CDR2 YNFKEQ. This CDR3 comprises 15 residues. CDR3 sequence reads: CASSPGLGDTGELFF.

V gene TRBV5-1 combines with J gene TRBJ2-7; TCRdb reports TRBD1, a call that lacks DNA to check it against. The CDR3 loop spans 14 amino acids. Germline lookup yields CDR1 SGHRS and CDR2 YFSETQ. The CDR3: CASSVQGLSYEQYF.

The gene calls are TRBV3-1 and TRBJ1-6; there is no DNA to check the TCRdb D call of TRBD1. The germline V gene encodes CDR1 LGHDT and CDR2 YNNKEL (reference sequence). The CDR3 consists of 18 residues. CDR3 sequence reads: CASSQDLSFRGYNSPLHF.

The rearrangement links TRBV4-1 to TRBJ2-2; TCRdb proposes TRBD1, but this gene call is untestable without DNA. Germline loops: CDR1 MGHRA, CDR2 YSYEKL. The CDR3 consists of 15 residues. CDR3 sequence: CASSSGQEPTGELFF.

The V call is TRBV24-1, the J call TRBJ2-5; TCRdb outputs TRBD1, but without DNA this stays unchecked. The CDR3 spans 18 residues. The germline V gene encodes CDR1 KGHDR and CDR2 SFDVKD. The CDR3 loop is CATSDPRTEAGREETQYF.

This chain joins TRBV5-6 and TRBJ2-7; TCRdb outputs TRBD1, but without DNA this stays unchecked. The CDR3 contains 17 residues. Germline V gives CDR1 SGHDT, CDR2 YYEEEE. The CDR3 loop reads CASSLVIRDGFLYEQYF.

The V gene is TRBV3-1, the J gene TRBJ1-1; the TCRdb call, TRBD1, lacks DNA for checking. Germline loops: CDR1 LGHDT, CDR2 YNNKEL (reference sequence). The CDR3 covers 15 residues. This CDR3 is CASSHPGQSHTEAFF.

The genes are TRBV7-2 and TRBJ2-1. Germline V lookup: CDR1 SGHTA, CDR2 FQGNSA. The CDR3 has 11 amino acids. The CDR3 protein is CASSAWDEQFF.

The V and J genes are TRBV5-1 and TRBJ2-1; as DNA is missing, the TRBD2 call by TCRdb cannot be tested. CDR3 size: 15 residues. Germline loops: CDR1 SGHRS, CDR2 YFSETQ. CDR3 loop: CASNRGGLSYNEQFF.

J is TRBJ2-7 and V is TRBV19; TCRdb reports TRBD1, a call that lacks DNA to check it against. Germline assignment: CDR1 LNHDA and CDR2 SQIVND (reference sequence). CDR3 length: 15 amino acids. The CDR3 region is CATTSVGGPTYEQYF.

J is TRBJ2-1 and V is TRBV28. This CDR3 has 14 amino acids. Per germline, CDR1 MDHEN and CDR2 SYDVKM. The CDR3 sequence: CASLQRRSYNEQFF.

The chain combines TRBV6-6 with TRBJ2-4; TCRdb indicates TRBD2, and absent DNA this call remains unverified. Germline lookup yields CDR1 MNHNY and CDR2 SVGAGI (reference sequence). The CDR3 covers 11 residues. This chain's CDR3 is CASSLRLYQYF.

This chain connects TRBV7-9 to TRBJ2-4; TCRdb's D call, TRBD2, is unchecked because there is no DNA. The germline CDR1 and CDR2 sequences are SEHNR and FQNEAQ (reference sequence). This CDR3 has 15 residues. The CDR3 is CASSSSSGRKNIQYF.

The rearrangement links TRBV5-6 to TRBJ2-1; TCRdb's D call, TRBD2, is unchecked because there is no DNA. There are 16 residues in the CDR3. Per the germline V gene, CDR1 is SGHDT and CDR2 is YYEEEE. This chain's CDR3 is CASSWVTSGRADEQFF. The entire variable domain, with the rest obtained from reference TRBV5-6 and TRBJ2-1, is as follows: DAGVTQSPTHLIKTRGQQVTLRCSPKSGHDTVSWYQQALGQGPQFIFQYYEEEERQRGNFPDRFSGHQFPNYSSELNVNALLLGDSALYLCASSWVTSGRADEQFFGPGTRLTVL.

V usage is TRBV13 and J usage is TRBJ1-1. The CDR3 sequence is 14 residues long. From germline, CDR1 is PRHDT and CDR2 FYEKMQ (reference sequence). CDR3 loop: CASSGQWLNTEAFF.

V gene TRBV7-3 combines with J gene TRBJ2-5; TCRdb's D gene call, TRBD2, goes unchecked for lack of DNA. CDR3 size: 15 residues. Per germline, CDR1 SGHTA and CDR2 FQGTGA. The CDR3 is CASSRTSGKTETQYF.

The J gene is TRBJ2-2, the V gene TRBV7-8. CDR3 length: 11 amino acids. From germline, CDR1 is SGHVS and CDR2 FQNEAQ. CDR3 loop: CASSHTGELFF. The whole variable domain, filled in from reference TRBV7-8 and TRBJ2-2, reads GAGVSQSPRYKVAKRGQDVALRCDPISGHVSLFWYQQALGQGPEFLTYFQNEAQLDKSGLPSDRFFAERPEGSVSTLKIQRTQQEDSAVYLCASSHTGELFFGEGSRLTVL.

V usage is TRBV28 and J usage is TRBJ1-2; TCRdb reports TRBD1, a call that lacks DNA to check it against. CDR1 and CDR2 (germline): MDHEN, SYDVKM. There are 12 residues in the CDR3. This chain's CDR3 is CASTQVSYGYTF.

The CDR3 loop is CASSLLREGETQYF. The J gene is TRBJ2-5, the V gene TRBV7-6; as DNA is missing, the TRBD1 call by TCRdb cannot be tested. Germline loops: CDR1 SGHVS, CDR2 FNYEAQ. The CDR3 is made up of 14 amino acids.

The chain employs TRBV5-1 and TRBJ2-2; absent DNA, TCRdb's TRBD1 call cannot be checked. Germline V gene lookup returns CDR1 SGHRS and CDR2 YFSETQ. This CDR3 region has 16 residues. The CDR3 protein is CASSLAGPPGTGELFF.